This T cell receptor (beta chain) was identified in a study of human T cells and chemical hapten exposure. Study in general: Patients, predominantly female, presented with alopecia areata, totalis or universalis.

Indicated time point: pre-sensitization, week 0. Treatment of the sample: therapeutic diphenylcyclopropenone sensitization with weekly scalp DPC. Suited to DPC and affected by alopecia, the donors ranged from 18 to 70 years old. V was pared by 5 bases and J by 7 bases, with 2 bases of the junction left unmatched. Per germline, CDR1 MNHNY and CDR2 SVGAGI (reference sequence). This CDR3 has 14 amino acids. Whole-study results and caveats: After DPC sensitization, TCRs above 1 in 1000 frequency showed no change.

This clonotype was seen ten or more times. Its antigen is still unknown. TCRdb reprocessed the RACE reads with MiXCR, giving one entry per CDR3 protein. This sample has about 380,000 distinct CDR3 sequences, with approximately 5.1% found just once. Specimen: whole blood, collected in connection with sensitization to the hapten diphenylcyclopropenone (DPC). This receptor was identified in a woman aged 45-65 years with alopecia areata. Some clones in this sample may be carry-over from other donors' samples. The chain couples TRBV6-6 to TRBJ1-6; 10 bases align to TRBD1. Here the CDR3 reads CASSLDRGNSPLHF. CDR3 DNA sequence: TGTGCCAGCAGTCTGGACAGGGGGAATTCACCCCTCCACTTT.